This T cell receptor beta chain was sequenced during a study of CD8+ T cells in alopecia areata. Extracted from the samples, RNA was reverse transcribed into cDNA to serve as the sequencing template. Assay used: immunoSEQ multiplex PCR; TCRdb lists only in-frame clones, some missing. The sample lists 130,000 or so clones; 49% were seen once. The CDR3 consists of 15 residues. Germline V gene data show CDR1 as SNHLY and CDR2 as FYNNEI. The V end was cut by 3 bases, the J end by 10 bases, with 19 bases between. The chain is built from TRBV2 and TRBJ2-1; D not resolved. This material consisted of CD8+ T cells sorted from blood, taken at week 0. The TCR comes from a human donor with alopecia areata. The CDR3 protein is CASSEERTLQFEQFF. DNA of the CDR3: TGTGCCAGCAGTGAGGAGAGGACCCTACAATTCGAGCAGTTCTTC.